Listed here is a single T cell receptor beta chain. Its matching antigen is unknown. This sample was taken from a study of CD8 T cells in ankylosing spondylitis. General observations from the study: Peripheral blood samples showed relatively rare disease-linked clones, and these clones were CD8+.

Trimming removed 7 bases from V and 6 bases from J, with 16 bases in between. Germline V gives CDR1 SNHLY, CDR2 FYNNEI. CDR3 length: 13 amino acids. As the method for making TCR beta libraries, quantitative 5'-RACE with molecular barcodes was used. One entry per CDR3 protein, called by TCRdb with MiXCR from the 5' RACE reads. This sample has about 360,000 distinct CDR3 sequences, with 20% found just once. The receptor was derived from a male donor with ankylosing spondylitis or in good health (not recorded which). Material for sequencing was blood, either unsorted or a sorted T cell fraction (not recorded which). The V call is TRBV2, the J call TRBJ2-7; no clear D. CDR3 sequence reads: CASMGRLTPEQYF. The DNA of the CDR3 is TGTGCCAGCATGGGCAGGTTAACACCCGAGCAGTACTTC. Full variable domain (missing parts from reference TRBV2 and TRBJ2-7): EPEVTQTPSHQVTQMGQEVILRCVPISNHLYFYWYRQILGQKVEFLVSFYNNEISEKSEIFDDQFSVERPDGSNFTLKIRSTKLEDSAMYFCASMGRLTPEQYFGPGTRLTVT.